This TCR beta chain was captured by sequencing in a study of blood T cells in healthy people across ages. V shed 5 bases and J shed 7 bases, with 10 bases lying between them. CDR1 is SNHLY, CDR2 FYNNEI, per germline. This CDR3 is 12 amino acids long. A second PCR of 7 to 11 cycles used a sample-barcoded 5' primer and a J-beta primer mix. TCRdb fed the 5' RACE reads into MiXCR, producing one record per CDR3 protein. The profile shows over 700,000 distinct CDR3 sequences, 50% to 65% of them singletons. With regard to this clonotype: Antigen: not known.

The donors, aged about 6 to 90, were healthy Caucasians from Russia. Overall study findings and caveats: There were more naive CD4+ cells and higher diversity in long-lived donors than in aged donors.

The sequencing input was blood. The source is an elderly man in good health. The chain joins TRBV2 to TRBJ2-3; D possibly corresponds to TRBD2 (5 bases). CDR3 amino acids: CASSWLANTQYF. The CDR3 DNA is TGTGCCAGCAGTTGGCTAGCCAATACGCAGTATTTT.